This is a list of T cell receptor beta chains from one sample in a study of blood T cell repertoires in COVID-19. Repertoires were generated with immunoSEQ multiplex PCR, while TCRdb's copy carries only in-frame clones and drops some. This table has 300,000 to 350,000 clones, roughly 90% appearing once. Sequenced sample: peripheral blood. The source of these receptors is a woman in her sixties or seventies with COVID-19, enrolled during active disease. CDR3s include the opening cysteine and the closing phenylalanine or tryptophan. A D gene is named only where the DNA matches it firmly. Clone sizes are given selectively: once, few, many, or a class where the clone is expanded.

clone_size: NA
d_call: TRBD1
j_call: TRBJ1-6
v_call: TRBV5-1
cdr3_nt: TGCGCCAGCAGCCCTCGGTGGACAGGGGTCCCTAGCTCCTATAATTCACCCCTCCACTTT
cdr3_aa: CASSPRWTGVPSSYNSPLHF

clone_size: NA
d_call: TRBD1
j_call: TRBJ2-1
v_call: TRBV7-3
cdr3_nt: TGTGCCAGCAGCCCCACAGGGGCTGTGAGTAATGAGCAGTTCTTC
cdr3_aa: CASSPTGAVSNEQFF

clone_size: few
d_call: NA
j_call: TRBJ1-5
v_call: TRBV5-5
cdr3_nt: TGTGCCAGCAGTACAGATCCGGCGCAGCCCCAGCATTTT
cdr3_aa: CASSTDPAQPQHF

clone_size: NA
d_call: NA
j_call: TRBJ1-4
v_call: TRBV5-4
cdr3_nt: TGTGCCAGCAGCCGACCCGGGACTAATGAAAAACTGTTTTTT
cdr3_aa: CASSRPGTNEKLFF

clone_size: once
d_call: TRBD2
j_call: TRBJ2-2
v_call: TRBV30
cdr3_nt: TGTGCCTGGAGCGGGGGGTACACCGGGGAGCTGTTTTTT
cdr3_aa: CAWSGGYTGELFF

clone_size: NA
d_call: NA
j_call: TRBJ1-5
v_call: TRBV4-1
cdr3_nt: TGCGCCAGCAGCCAAGGGGCAGGGCCCGATAGCAATCAGCCCCAGCATTTT
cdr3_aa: CASSQGAGPDSNQPQHF

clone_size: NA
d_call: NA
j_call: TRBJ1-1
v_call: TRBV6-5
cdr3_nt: TGTGCCAGCAGTTACTCGAGACTCATGAACACTGAAGCTTTCTTT
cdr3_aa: CASSYSRLMNTEAFF

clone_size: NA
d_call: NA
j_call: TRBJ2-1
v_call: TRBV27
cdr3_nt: TGTGCCAGCACCTCAGCCCTTGGCGGGGACCCTAATGAGCAGTTCTTC
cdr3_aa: CASTSALGGDPNEQFF

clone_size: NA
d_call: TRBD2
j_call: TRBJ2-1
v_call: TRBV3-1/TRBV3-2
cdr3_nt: TGTGCCAGCAGCCAAGGAGCGGGAAATGAGCAGTTCTTC
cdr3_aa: CASSQGAGNEQFF

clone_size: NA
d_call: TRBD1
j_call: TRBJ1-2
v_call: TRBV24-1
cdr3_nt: TGTGCCACCAGTGGTTCGACAGGGGGCTATGGCTACACCTTC
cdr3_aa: CATSGSTGGYGYTF

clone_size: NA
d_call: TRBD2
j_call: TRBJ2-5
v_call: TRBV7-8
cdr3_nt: TGTGCCAGCAGCCCCACCGGGACTAGGCAAGAGACCCAGTACTTC
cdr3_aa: CASSPTGTRQETQYF

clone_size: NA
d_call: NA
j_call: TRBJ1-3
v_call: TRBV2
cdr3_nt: TGTGCCAGCAGACGAGGGGGAGGGAGAAACACCATATATTTT
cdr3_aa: CASRRGGGRNTIYF

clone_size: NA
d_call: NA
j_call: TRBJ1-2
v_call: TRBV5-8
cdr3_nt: TGCGGCGGGGGGGGGCTTGGCTATGGCTACACCTTC
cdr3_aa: CGGGGLGYGYTF

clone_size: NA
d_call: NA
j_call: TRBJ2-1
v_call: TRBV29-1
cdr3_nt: TGCAGCGTTACAGAGAGCTCCTACAATGAGCAGTTCTTC
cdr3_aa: CSVTESSYNEQFF

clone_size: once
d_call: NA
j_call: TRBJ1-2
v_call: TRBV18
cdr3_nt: TGTGCCAGCTCGCCCCAGGCCACCGCTAACTATGGCTACACCTTC
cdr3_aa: CASSPQATANYGYTF

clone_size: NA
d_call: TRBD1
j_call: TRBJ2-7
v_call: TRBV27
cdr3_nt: TGTGCCAGCAGTAGAATGAGGAGCGCAGGGGGTATGGACGAGCAGTACTTC
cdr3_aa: CASSRMRSAGGMDEQYF